These T cell receptor beta chains were read from a single sample in a study of response to subunit inactivated influenza vaccine. TCRdb called the RT-PCR reads again in MiXCR, with one record for every CDR3 protein. The data hold 550,000 to 600,000 distinct CDR3 sequences, with about 11% observed a single time. The material sequenced was PBMCs from blood, taken on the day of vaccination. The receptors stem from a man over 45 who received an inactivated influenza vaccine. Each CDR3 is given with its conserved first and last residue. Each record gives: clone size, CDR3 length, D gene, V gene, J gene, CDR3 protein, CDR3 DNA. A D gene is named only where the DNA matches it firmly. Not all rows give a size; the values are once, few, many and, for expanded clones, a class.

clone size: few; CDR3 length: 18; D gene: TRBD2; V gene: TRBV6-2/TRBV6-3; J gene: TRBJ2-1; CDR3 protein: CASIGWTSGKRSYNEQFF; CDR3 DNA: TGTGCCAGCATAGGATGGACTAGCGGGAAAAGGAGCTACAATGAGCAGTTCTTC
clone size: NA; CDR3 length: 15; D gene: NA; V gene: TRBV5-1; J gene: TRBJ1-2; CDR3 protein: CASSSTGTANYGYTF; CDR3 DNA: TGCGCCAGCAGCAGTACAGGGACTGCTAACTATGGCTACACCTTC
clone size: many; CDR3 length: 16; D gene: TRBD1; V gene: TRBV7-9; J gene: TRBJ1-1; CDR3 protein: CASSIYPRGMNTEAFF; CDR3 DNA: TGTGCCAGCAGCATCTACCCCAGGGGGATGAACACTGAAGCTTTCTTT
clone size: NA; CDR3 length: 17; D gene: TRBD2; V gene: TRBV5-1; J gene: TRBJ2-5; CDR3 protein: CASSLKTPGLGKETQYF; CDR3 DNA: TGCGCCAGCAGCTTGAAAACTCCGGGACTAGGTAAAGAGACCCAGTACTTC
clone size: many; CDR3 length: 11; D gene: NA; V gene: TRBV5-1; J gene: TRBJ2-1; CDR3 protein: CASIVGNEQFF; CDR3 DNA: TGCGCCAGCATCGTTGGCAATGAGCAGTTCTTC
clone size: NA; CDR3 length: 13; D gene: NA; V gene: TRBV27; J gene: TRBJ1-2; CDR3 protein: CASSPRVGYGYTF; CDR3 DNA: TGTGCCAGCAGTCCCAGGGTTGGGTATGGCTACACCTTC
clone size: many; CDR3 length: 17; D gene: NA; V gene: TRBV4-3; J gene: TRBJ1-4; CDR3 protein: CASSQAPPDRPGEKLFF; CDR3 DNA: TGCGCCAGCAGCCAGGCCCCCCCTGACAGGCCAGGGGAAAAACTGTTTTTT
clone size: NA; CDR3 length: 14; D gene: NA; V gene: TRBV4-3; J gene: TRBJ2-1; CDR3 protein: CASSQDSWANEQFF; CDR3 DNA: TGCGCCAGCAGCCAAGATAGTTGGGCCAATGAGCAGTTCTTC
clone size: NA; CDR3 length: 12; D gene: NA; V gene: TRBV23-1; J gene: TRBJ2-5; CDR3 protein: CASSQSTETQYF; CDR3 DNA: TGCGCCAGCAGTCAATCTACAGAGACCCAGTACTTC
clone size: NA; CDR3 length: 12; D gene: TRBD1; V gene: TRBV12-3/TRBV12-4; J gene: TRBJ2-7; CDR3 protein: CASSRTGLEQYF; CDR3 DNA: TGTGCCAGCAGCCGGACAGGGCTCGAGCAGTACTTC
clone size: NA; CDR3 length: 16; D gene: NA; V gene: TRBV11-1; J gene: TRBJ2-3; CDR3 protein: CASSLNGRPNVDTQYF; CDR3 DNA: TGTGCCAGCAGCTTAAACGGGAGACCGAATGTAGATACGCAGTATTTT